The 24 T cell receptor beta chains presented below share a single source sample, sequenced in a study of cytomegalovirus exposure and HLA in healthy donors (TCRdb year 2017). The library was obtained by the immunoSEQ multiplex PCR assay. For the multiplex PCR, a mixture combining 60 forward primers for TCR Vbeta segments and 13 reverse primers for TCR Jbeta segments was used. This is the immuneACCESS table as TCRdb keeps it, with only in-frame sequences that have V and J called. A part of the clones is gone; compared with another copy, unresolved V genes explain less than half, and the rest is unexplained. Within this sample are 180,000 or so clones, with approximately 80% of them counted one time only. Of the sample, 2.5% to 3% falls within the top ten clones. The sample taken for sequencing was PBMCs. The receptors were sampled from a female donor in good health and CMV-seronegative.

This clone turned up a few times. The CDR3 nucleotides read TGTGCCAGCGGCAGGGATGGCAATCAGCCCCAGCATTTT. Its protein product is CASGRDGNQPQHF. V usage is TRBV2 and J usage is TRBJ1-5, with D tentatively TRBD1 (5 bases). The CDR3 has 13 residues. V lost 8 bases to trimming and J lost 2 bases, with 10 bases between them. Germline loops: CDR1 SNHLY, CDR2 FYNNEI.

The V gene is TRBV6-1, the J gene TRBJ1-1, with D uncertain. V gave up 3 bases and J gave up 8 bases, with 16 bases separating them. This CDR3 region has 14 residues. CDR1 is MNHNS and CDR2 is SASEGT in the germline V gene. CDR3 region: CASSEVRGGREAFF. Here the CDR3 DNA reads TGTGCCAGCAGTGAGGTGCGGGGAGGCAGGGAAGCTTTCTTT.

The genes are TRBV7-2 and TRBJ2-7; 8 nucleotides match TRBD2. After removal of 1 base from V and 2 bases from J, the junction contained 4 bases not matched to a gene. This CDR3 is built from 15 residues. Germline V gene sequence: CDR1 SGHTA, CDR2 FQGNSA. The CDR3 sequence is CASSLGPGRAYEQYF. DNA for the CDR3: TGTGCCAGCAGCTTAGGCCCCGGGAGGGCCTACGAGCAGTACTTC.

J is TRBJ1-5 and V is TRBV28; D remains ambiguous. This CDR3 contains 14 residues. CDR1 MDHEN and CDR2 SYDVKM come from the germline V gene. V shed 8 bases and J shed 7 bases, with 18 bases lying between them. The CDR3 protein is CASAPQEGSQPQHF. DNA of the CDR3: TGTGCCAGCGCCCCCCAGGAGGGATCGCAGCCCCAGCATTTT.

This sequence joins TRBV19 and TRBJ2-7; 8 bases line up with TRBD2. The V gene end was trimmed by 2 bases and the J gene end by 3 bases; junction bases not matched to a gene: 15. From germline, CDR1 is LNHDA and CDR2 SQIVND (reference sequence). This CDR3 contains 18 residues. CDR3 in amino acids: CASSIRGGVLINSYEQYF. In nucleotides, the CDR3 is TGTGCCAGTAGTATACGGGGGGGAGTTTTGATCAACAGCTACGAGCAGTACTTC.

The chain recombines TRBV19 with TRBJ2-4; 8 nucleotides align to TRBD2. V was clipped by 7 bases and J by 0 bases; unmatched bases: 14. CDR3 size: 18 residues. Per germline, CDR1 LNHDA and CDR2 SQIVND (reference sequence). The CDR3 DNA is TGTGCCAGTAATGGCGGGGCTAGCGGGTTTCTAGCCAAAAACATTCAGTACTTC. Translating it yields CASNGGASGFLAKNIQYF.

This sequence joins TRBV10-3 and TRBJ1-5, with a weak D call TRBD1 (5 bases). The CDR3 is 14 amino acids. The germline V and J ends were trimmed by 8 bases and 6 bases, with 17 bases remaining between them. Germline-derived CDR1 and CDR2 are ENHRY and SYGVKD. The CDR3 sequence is CAIWGGVNSQPQHF. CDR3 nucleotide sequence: TGTGCCATCTGGGGGGGGGTAAATAGTCAGCCCCAGCATTTT.

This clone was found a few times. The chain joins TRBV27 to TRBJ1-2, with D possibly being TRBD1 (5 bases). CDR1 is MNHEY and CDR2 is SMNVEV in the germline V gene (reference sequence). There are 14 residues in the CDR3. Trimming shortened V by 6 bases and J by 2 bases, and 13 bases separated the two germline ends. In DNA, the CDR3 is TGTGCCAGCAGCTATAGGGGCTTGAACTATGGCTACACCTTC. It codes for CASSYRGLNYGYTF.

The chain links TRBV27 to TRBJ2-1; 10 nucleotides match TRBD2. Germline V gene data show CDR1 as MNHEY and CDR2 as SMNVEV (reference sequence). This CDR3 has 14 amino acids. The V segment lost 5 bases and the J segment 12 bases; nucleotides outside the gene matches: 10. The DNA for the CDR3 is TGTGCCAGCAGTCCCGGGACTAGCGCCGTCAGGCAGTTCTTC. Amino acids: CASSPGTSAVRQFF.

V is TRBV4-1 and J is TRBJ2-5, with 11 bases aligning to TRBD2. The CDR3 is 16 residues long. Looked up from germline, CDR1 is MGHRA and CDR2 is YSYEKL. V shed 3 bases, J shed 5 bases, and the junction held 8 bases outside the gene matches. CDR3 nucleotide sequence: TGCGCCAGCAGCCAGAGTCCTAGCGGGGGGTGGGAGACCCAGTACTTC. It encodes CASSQSPSGGWETQYF.

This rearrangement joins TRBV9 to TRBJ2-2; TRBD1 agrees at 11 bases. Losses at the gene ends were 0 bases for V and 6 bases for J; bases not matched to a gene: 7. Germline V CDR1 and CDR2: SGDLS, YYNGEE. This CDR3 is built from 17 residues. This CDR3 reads CASSVGLGQGVSGELFF. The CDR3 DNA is TGTGCCAGCAGCGTAGGGTTGGGACAGGGGGTCTCCGGGGAGCTGTTTTTT.

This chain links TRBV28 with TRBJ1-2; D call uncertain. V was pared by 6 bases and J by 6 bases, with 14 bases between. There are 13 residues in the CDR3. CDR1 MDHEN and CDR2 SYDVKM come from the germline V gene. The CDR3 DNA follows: TGTGCCAGCAGGATGACTACCGAGGATGGCTACACCTTC. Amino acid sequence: CASRMTTEDGYTF.

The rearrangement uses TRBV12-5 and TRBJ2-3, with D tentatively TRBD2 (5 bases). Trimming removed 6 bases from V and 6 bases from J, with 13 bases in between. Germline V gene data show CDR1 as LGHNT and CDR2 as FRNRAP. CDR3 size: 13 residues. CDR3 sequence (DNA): TGTGCTAGTGGGAGGGAACATAGCGATACGCAGTATTTT. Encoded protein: CASGREHSDTQYF.

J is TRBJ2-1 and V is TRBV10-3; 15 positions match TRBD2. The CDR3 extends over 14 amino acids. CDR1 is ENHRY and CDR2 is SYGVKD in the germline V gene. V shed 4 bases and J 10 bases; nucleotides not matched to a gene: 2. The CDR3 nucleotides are TGTGCCATCAGTGCGGGACTAGCGGGGGGAGAGCAGTTCTTC. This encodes CAISAGLAGGEQFF.

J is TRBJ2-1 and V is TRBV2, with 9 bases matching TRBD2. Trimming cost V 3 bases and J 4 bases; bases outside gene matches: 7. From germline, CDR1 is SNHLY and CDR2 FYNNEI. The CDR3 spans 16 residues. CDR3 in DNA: TGTGCCAGCAGTGAGTTTCCTAGCGGGGTTTACAATGAGCAGTTCTTC. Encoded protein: CASSEFPSGVYNEQFF.

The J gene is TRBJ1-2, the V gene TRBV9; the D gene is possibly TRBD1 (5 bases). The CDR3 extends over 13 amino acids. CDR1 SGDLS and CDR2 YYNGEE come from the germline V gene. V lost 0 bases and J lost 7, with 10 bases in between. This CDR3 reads CASSVGQGSGYTF. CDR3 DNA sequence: TGTGCCAGCAGCGTAGGGCAGGGAAGTGGCTACACCTTC.

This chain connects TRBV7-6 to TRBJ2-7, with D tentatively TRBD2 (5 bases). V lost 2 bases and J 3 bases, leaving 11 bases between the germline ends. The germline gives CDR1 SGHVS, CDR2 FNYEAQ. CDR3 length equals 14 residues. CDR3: CASSLYSGGYEQYF. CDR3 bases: TGTGCCAGCAGCTTATATTCAGGAGGCTACGAGCAGTACTTC.

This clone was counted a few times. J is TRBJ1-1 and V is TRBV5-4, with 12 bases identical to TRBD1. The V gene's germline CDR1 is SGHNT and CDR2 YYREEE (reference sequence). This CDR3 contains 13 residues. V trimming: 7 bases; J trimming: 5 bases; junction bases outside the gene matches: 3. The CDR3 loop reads CASGTGGGTEAFF. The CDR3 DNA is TGTGCCAGCGGGACAGGGGGCGGGACTGAAGCTTTCTTT.

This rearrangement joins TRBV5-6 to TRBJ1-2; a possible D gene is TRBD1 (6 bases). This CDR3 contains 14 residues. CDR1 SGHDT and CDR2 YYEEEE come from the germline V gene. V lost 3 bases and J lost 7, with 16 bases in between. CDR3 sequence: CASSSDLGAGGYTF. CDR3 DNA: TGTGCCAGCAGCTCCGATTTGGGGGCTGGTGGCTACACCTTC.

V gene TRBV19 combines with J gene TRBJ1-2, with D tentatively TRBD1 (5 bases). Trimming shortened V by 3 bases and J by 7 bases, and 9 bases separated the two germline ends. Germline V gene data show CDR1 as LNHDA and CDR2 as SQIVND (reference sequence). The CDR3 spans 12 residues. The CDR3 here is CASSIAGAGYTF. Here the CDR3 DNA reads TGTGCCAGTAGTATTGCTGGGGCTGGCTACACCTTC.

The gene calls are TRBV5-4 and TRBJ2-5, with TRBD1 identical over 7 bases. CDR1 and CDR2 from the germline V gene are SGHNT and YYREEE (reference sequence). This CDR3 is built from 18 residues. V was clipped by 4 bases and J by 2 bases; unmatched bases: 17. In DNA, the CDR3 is TGTGCCAGCAGCCCACTCGACTTAGACAGGGTATGGCAAGAGACCCAGTACTTC. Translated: CASSPLDLDRVWQETQYF.

CDR3 protein: CASSPWGGLNTEAFF. CDR3 coding DNA: TGTGCCAGCAGCCCTTGGGGAGGGCTGAACACTGAAGCTTTCTTT. The chain joins TRBV9 to TRBJ1-1; the D is unclear. The CDR3 contains 15 residues. CDR1 is SGDLS, CDR2 YYNGEE, per germline. Between the trimmed V and J ends, which lost 4 bases and 0 bases, there was a span of 13 bases.

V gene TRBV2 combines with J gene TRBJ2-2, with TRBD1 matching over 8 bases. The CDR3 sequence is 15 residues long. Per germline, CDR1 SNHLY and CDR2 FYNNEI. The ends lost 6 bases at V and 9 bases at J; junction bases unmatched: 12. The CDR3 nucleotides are TGTGCCAGCAGAGACCACAGGGGGAGGCACCGGGAGCTGTTTTTT. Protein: CASRDHRGRHRELFF.

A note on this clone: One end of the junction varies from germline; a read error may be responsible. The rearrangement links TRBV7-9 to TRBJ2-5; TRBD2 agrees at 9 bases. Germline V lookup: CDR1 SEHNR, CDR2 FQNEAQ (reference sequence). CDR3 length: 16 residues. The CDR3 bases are TGTTCCAGCAGCTTGGGGACTAGCTCAAACCAAGAGACCCAGTACTTC. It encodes CSSSLGTSSNQETQYF.